The entry that follows covers one T cell receptor beta chain sequence. The table lists this clonotype with a few counts. It has no known antigen specificity. Base-call qualities are not available, and no considerably larger clone is one nucleotide away. CDR1 and CDR2 are drawn from the germline V gene: MNHNS, SASEGT. V lost 5 bases and J lost 5 bases, and the count of bases not matched to a germline gene is 11. The CDR3 goes from the cysteine to the phenylalanine over 16 residues. The CDR3 DNA has 48 bases and is translated from base 1. Libraries came from RT-PCR. Instrument used: Illumina HiSeq 2500. TCRdb trimmed public reads at Q25 via fastp, called clones via MiXCR and kept in-frame beta chains. Duplicate CDR3 protein sequences are folded into a single record with the most common DNA and genes. The sample has approximately 680,000 distinct CDR3 sequences on record, 15% to 19% of them singletons. 11% of the sample goes to the ten largest clones.

The data belong to a study of response to subunit inactivated influenza vaccine (dated by TCRdb to between 2017 and 2018). Study-level background: Deep quantitative T cell receptor repertoire profiling was used in the study to track responses to a trivalent subunit inactivated influenza vaccine.

Overall study outcomes, separate from this receptor: The authors proposed that each seasonal influenza vaccination may bring in only a limited number of new T cells.

The sequence derives from a man aged 50 to 60 who received an inactivated influenza vaccine. Donor details come from another sample of the same person, matched by shared clones. The sequencing here drew on PBMCs from blood, taken 11 to 12 days after vaccination. The rearrangement combines TRBV6-1 with TRBJ2-5; 10 central bases correspond to TRBD2. The DNA sequence is as follows: TGTGCCAGCAGTCATATGAGCGGGGGGGCCTTGGAGACCCAGTACTTC. It codes for CASSHMSGGALETQYF.